Reported below is one T cell receptor (beta chain). The target antigen is unknown. This specimen belongs to a study of shared clonotypes between healthy human individuals. Study-wide points: An effect of sequencing depth on clonotype sharing among donors was expected.

The authors ran the assay at deep level. The genomic DNA of each subset was split evenly across several immunoSEQ plates. Repertoires were generated with immunoSEQ multiplex PCR, while TCRdb's copy carries only in-frame clones and drops some. The sample consists of more than 850,000 clones, 75% to 80% of them appearing once. The sample taken for sequencing was memory CD4+ T cells from PBMCs. Documented subset: CD45RA-negative fraction. The source is a man younger than 35 in good health. Some clones in this sample may be carry-over from other donors' samples.

Here the CDR3 DNA reads TGTGCCTGGAGTCTAACCTCGGGAAGGGGAAGTGGCTACACCTTC. Translating it yields CAWSLTSGRGSGYTF. The J gene is TRBJ1-2, the V gene TRBV30, with a tentative D call TRBD1 (5 bases). This CDR3 region has 15 residues. Germline V lookup: CDR1 GTSNPN, CDR2 SVGIG (reference sequence). V was shortened by 2 bases and J by 7 bases, with 20 bases between the two germline ends. The whole variable domain, filled in from reference TRBV30 and TRBJ1-2, reads SQTIHQWPATLVQPVGSPLSLECTVEGTSNPNLYWYRQAAGRGLQLLFYSVGIGQISSEVPQNLSASRPQDRQFILSSKKLLLSDSGFYLCAWSLTSGRGSGYTFGSGTRLTVV.